A selection of T cell receptor beta chains follows, all from one sample in a study of blood T cell repertoires in COVID-19. Generated by immunoSEQ multiplex PCR, the TCRdb table keeps only in-frame clones and is missing some. The data hold hundreds of thousands of clones, with 75% to 90% observed a single time. Sequencing was performed on PBMCs or T cells enriched from blood (not recorded which). These receptors all stem from a woman aged 25 to 39 with acute COVID-19. Both conserved end residues are part of each CDR3. The D gene is left open where the match is weak.

D gene	V gene	J gene	CDR3 DNA	CDR3 protein
NA	TRBV7-5	TRBJ2-7	TGTGCCAGAAGCTTACCGGTGGAGGACAAGACCCGACTAGCGGGTTCCTACGAGCAGTACTTC	CARSLPVEDKTRLAGSYEQYF
TRBD1	TRBV28	TRBJ1-1	TGTGCCAGCAGATCAGGGGGCAGTTACACTGAAGCTTTCTTT	CASRSGGSYTEAFF
NA	TRBV5-1	TRBJ2-1	TGCGCCAGCAGCCCGGCGCTCCCGGGACAAACGCCCACCTACAATGAGCAGTTCTTC	CASSPALPGQTPTYNEQFF
NA	TRBV23-1	TRBJ1-5	TGCGCCAGCAATGCCGGGACACCAAAATATCAGCCCCAGCATTTT	CASNAGTPKYQPQHF
NA	TRBV9	TRBJ2-2	TGTGCCAGCAGCGTAGCTACTGGCACCGGGGAGCTGTTTTTT	CASSVATGTGELFF
TRBD1	TRBV18	TRBJ1-1	TGTGCCAGCTCGACAAGACAGGGGATAACTGAAGCTTTCTTT	CASSTRQGITEAFF
NA	TRBV16	TRBJ1-3	TGTGCCAGCAGCCGGTCCGCGGGGCGGCGGCGCACCCATGGAAACACCATATATTTT	CASSRSAGRRRTHGNTIYF
TRBD1	TRBV6-2/TRBV6-3	TRBJ1-5	TGTGCCAGCAGTTCCCAGGGGGCGATGGGTCAGCCCCAGCATTTT	CASSSQGAMGQPQHF
TRBD2	TRBV4-3	TRBJ2-1	TGCGCCAGCAGGGATGGGACTAGCGGGGCCTACAATGAGCAGTTCTTC	CASRDGTSGAYNEQFF
NA	TRBV7-3	TRBJ2-1	TGTGCCAGCAGCTCCCAAGCTAGCGATATGAATGAGCAGTTCTTC	CASSSQASDMNEQFF